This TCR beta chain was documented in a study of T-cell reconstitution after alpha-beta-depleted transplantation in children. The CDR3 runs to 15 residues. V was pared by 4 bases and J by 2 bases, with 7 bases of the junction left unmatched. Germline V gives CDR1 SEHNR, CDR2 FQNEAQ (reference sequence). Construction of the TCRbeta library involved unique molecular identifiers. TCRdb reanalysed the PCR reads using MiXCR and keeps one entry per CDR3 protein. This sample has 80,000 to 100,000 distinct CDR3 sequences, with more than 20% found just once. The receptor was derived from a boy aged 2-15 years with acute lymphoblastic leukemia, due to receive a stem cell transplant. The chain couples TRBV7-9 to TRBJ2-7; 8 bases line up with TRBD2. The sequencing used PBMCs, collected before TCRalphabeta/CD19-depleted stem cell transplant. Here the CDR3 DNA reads TGTGCCAGCAGCTCACCGACTAGCGAGACCTACGAGCAGTACTTC. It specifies CASSSPTSETYEQYF.